This T cell receptor (beta chain) was profiled in a study of cytomegalovirus exposure and HLA in healthy donors. Notes on the study in general: Clonal expansion was found to be greater in HLA-associated TCR beta chains than in equally common others in a later analysis. Previously analyzed data showed that most TCR beta V segments were productive at a frequency of about 87% or about 30%. Most TCR sequences proved rare, with some public TCRs found in many donors. Beyond CMV serostatus, there was no information to go on about immune exposure.

Germline CDR1 is SGHTA and CDR2 is FQGNSA. The junction had 9 bases not matched to a gene; V was cut back by 1 base and J by 4 bases. The CDR3 length is 17 residues. PCR amplification relied on 60 Vbeta primers (plus 13 Jbeta primers). Clones were sequenced by immunoSEQ multiplex PCR, and TCRdb holds only the in-frame ones, with some missing. The sample has about 120,000 clones; roughly 65% are singletons. This clone has more than one count but fewer than ten. Antigen: not known. The gene calls are TRBV7-2 and TRBJ2-3, with 9 bases that match TRBD2. The sequencing sample was made of PBMCs. This clonotype was sampled from a middle-aged man in good health and CMV-seropositive. The CDR3 nucleotides are TGTGCCAGCAGCTTAGGGACTGGGGCGGGAGGGGCAGATACGCAGTATTTT. Protein product: CASSLGTGAGGADTQYF.